The 8 T cell receptor beta chains presented below share a single source sample, sequenced in a study of molecular identifiers for immune sequencing clone quantification. TCRdb re-analysed the PCR reads in MiXCR, keeping a single row per CDR3 protein. This sample has under 600,000 distinct CDR3 sequences, with 25% found just once. Source material: naive CD8+ T cells from blood, with Jurkat cell RNA spiked in. Specified subset: FACS-sorted CD8+CD4-CCR7+CD45RA+ naive T cells. These receptor sequences come from a human donor in good health. Some libraries in this study had Jurkat cell RNA spiked in.

The chain recombines TRBV7-9 with TRBJ2-2; no reliable D call. CDR1 SEHNR and CDR2 FQNEAQ come from the germline V gene (reference sequence). Trimming removed 4 bases from V and 1 base from J, with 13 bases in between. This CDR3 contains 16 residues. As DNA, the CDR3 is TGTGCCAGCAGCTCAACACGGACGGAGAACACCGGGGAGCTGTTTTTT. Protein sequence: CASSSTRTENTGELFF.

This clonotype was observed many times. The gene calls are TRBV29-1 and TRBJ1-3; D unresolved. The CDR3 runs 14 residues. Germline CDR1 and CDR2: SQVTM and ANQGSEA. V was shortened by 7 bases and J by 2 bases, with 15 bases between the two germline ends. CDR3 loop: CSALVGGPGNTIYF. DNA for the CDR3: TGCAGCGCCCTGGTTGGAGGGCCTGGAAACACCATATATTTT.

This clonotype was seen a handful of times. The chain uses TRBV6-2 or TRBV6-3 and TRBJ2-3, with 11 positions matching TRBD2. V lost 6 bases to trimming and J lost 6 bases; unmatched junction nucleotides: 8. Germline assignment: CDR1 MNHEY and CDR2 SVGEGT. The CDR3 contains 15 residues. In nucleotides, the CDR3 is TGTGCCAGCAGGCCACTAGCGGGAGTTTCTGATACGCAGTATTTT. This gives the protein CASRPLAGVSDTQYF.

This clonotype has just a few counts. The chain has TRBV13 and TRBJ1-1, with TRBD1 identical over 10 bases. The CDR3 length is 15 residues. Germline CDR1 and CDR2: PRHDT and FYEKMQ (reference sequence). V trimming: 0 bases; J trimming: 4 bases; junction bases outside the gene matches: 2. In DNA, the CDR3 is TGTGCCAGCAGCTTAGGAAGGACAGGGGGCACTGAAGCTTTCTTT. This translates into CASSLGRTGGTEAFF.

This clonotype came up a few times. The V call is TRBV7-9, the J call TRBJ1-2; 8 bases fit TRBD1. V lost 3 bases to trimming and J lost 8 bases; unmatched junction nucleotides: 5. CDR1 is SEHNR, CDR2 FQNEAQ, per germline (reference sequence). The CDR3 runs to 13 residues. The CDR3 loop reads CASSLSGGQGYTF. In DNA, the CDR3 is TGTGCCAGCAGCTTGTCAGGGGGCCAAGGCTACACCTTC.

Only a few counts were recorded for this clonotype. The rearrangement joins TRBV4-3 to TRBJ1-1; maybe TRBD1 (5 bases). Germline CDR1 LGHNA, CDR2 YSLEER. V lost 5 bases to trimming and J lost 0 bases, with 13 bases between them. The CDR3 consists of 15 residues. CDR3 sequence: CASSTRQMMNTEAFF. In DNA, the CDR3 is TGCGCCAGCAGCACCCGACAGATGATGAACACTGAAGCTTTCTTT.

The table lists this clonotype with many counts. The chain joins TRBV29-1 to TRBJ2-2; D unresolved. The V and J ends lost 6 bases and 4 bases respectively, with 12 bases between them. CDR1 is SQVTM and CDR2 is ANQGSEA in the germline V gene. The CDR3 is made up of 13 amino acids. CDR3 protein: CSVTDMGTGELFF. The CDR3 nucleotides are TGCAGCGTGACGGATATGGGCACCGGGGAGCTGTTTTTT.

This clonotype came up many times. The chain recombines TRBV7-9 with TRBJ2-7; TRBD2 matches at 9 bases. This CDR3 is 14 amino acids long. Looked up from germline, CDR1 is SEHNR and CDR2 is FQNEAQ (reference sequence). Unmatched junction bases numbered 3, after V lost 0 bases and J lost 6 bases. The CDR3 nucleotides are TGTGCCAGCAGCTTAGCGGGACTAGCTGCCGAGCAGTACTTC. It yields the protein CASSLAGLAAEQYF.